This section outlines one T cell receptor beta chain sequence together with its context. What it recognizes is unknown. Every sample had some 99,000 of its TCR templates assayed. Some clones are missing from TCRdb's copy, which holds only in-frame ones; the method was immunoSEQ multiplex PCR. The sample has around 100,000 clones; around 95% are singletons. In germline, CDR1 is SGHRS, CDR2 YFSETQ. The CDR3 consists of 13 residues. Deletions cut 2 bases from V and 7 bases from J, with 10 bases between. The sample originates from a study of siplizumab effects on memory and regulatory T cells. General study findings and limits: Sequences below about 10^-5 frequency were poorly captured. As a result, only a minor fraction of alloreactive clones mapped to unstimulated subsets. Roughly 75-96% of proliferating clones (CD4+ or CD8+) could not be assigned a naive or memory phenotype.

V gene TRBV5-1 combines with J gene TRBJ2-1; possibly TRBD1 for D (6 bases). This clonotype was sampled from a human donor in good health. The sample was Tregs sorted from blood. The CDR3 DNA reads TGCGCCAGCAGCTTTGAGGGGGTAAATGAGCAGTTCTTC. This gives the protein CASSFEGVNEQFF.